These 24 T cell receptor beta chains were sequenced from one sample in a study of OX40 agonist ivuxolimab in advanced cancers. The table came from immunoSEQ multiplex PCR; TCRdb's copy has only in-frame clones and leaves some out. The sample carries 25,000 to 35,000 clones, about 90% recorded once. The material sequenced was CD4+ or CD8+ T cells sorted from blood, taken in a trial of the OX40 agonist ivuxolimab. The receptors stem from an adult with an advanced solid tumor such as melanoma, head and neck, liver or kidney cancer.

The chain combines TRBV19 with TRBJ2-5; 7 bases agree with TRBD1. The CDR3 is 14 amino acids. The trim removed 3 bases at V and 3 bases at J, leaving 4 bases unmatched. CDR1 LNHDA and CDR2 SQIVND come from the germline V gene (reference sequence). CDR3 sequence reads: CASSINRGKETQYF. CDR3 bases: TGTGCCAGTAGTATTAACAGGGGAAAAGAGACCCAGTACTTC.

This clone occurred once. V and J are TRBV9 and TRBJ2-1; 12 bases line up with TRBD2. J was trimmed by 0 bases and V by 4 bases; bases with no gene match: 5. Germline values: CDR1 SGDLS, CDR2 YYNGEE. This CDR3 spans 17 amino acids. CDR3: CASSSRTSGTSYNEQFF. The CDR3 bases are TGTGCCAGCAGCTCGCGGACTAGCGGGACCTCCTACAATGAGCAGTTCTTC.

The gene calls are TRBV7-9 and TRBJ2-2; 8 positions agree with TRBD1. Looked up from germline, CDR1 is SEHNR and CDR2 is FQNEAQ (reference sequence). The CDR3 has 16 amino acids. The V and J ends lost 3 bases and 3 bases, in that order; junction bases with no gene match: 6. The CDR3 here is CASSLRGRGHTGELFF. CDR3 nucleotides: TGTGCCAGCAGCTTGCGTGGCAGGGGGCACACCGGGGAGCTGTTTTTT.

The chain joins TRBV15 to TRBJ2-5, with 10 positions matching TRBD1. The germline gives CDR1 LNHNV, CDR2 YYDKDF (reference sequence). V shed 8 bases, J shed 2 bases, and the junction held 11 bases outside the gene matches. The CDR3 has 16 amino acids. The CDR3 DNA reads TGTGCCACCGACAACTTGCCGGGACAGGGGCAAGAGACCCAGTACTTC. This encodes CATDNLPGQGQETQYF.

Only one count was recorded for this clone. V and J are TRBV7-3 and TRBJ2-7; 9 bases line up with TRBD2. CDR1 SGHTA and CDR2 FQGTGA come from the germline V gene. This CDR3 has 15 amino acids. Unmatched junction bases numbered 7, after V lost 5 bases and J lost 2 bases. As DNA, the CDR3 is TGTGCCAGCAGCGACCCCCCTAGCGGGACCTACGAGCAGTACTTC. It specifies CASSDPPSGTYEQYF. Filled out from reference TRBV7-3 and TRBJ2-7, the complete variable domain reads GAGVSQTPSNKVTEKGKYVELRCDPISGHTALYWYRQSLGQGPEFLIYFQGTGAADDSGLPNDRFFAVRPEGSVSTLKIQRTERGDSAVYLCASSDPPSGTYEQYFGPGTRLTVT.

The chain carries TRBV7-9 and TRBJ1-1; no firm D call. Germline V gene lookup returns CDR1 SEHNR and CDR2 FQNEAQ (reference sequence). This CDR3 has 13 amino acids. V lost 5 bases and J 0 bases, leaving 7 bases between the germline ends. This CDR3 is CASSQFMNTEAFF. The CDR3 nucleotides are TGTGCCAGCAGCCAATTCATGAACACTGAAGCTTTCTTT.

The rearrangement uses TRBV7-3 and TRBJ2-7; 13 bases are a match to TRBD2. Trimming removed 5 bases from V and 3 bases from J; junction bases left unmatched: 19. CDR3 length: 20 residues. Germline V gene lookup returns CDR1 SGHTA and CDR2 FQGTGA. CDR3: CASSTIGLAGDQVPLYEQYF. In DNA, the CDR3 is TGTGCCAGCAGCACAATCGGACTAGCGGGAGACCAAGTCCCCCTCTACGAGCAGTACTTC.

In this sample, this clone turned up a few times. The rearrangement links TRBV10-2 to TRBJ2-1; 7 bases agree with TRBD2. Germline CDR1 and CDR2: WSHSY and SAAADI. Germline trimming cut 3 bases from V and 4 bases from J; bases unmatched to any gene: 12. The CDR3 consists of 17 residues. The DNA of the CDR3 is TGCGCCAGCAGTGATTACGGGGGAGCGGGGCTTTACAATGAGCAGTTCTTC. It yields the protein CASSDYGGAGLYNEQFF.

The sample holds one count of this clone. This rearrangement joins TRBV5-5 to TRBJ2-7, with a weak D call TRBD2 (6 bases). V was pared by 10 bases and J by 6 bases, with 26 bases between. The CDR3 length is 15 residues. Germline CDR1 is SGHKS and CDR2 is YYEKEE (reference sequence). The CDR3 nucleotides are TGTGCCGGACTACCACGGCCCGAGGCCCCCTGCGAGCAGTACTTC. Protein sequence: CAGLPRPEAPCEQYF.

This chain connects TRBV6-5 to TRBJ2-7, with a tentative D call TRBD1 (5 bases). V lost 8 bases to trimming and J lost 2 bases, with 10 bases between them. The CDR3 has 12 amino acids. Germline CDR1 reads MNHEY; CDR2 reads SVGAGI. CDR3 sequence reads: CASADRTYEQYF. CDR3 sequence (DNA): TGTGCCAGCGCCGACAGAACCTACGAGCAGTACTTC.

Judged by abundance, this clone is medium-sized (0.01 to 0.1%). The sample carries other DNA sequences with the same CDR3. This chain joins TRBV7-8 and TRBJ2-1, with 7 nucleotides matching TRBD2. Germline trimming cut 0 bases from V and 4 bases from J; bases unmatched to any gene: 0. Germline V gene data show CDR1 as SGHVS and CDR2 as FQNEAQ. This CDR3 has 14 residues. CDR3 nucleotide sequence: TGTGCCAGCAGCTTAGCGGGAGGGTACAATGAGCAGTTCTTC. This codes for CASSLAGGYNEQFF. Using reference TRBV7-8 and TRBJ2-1 for the parts outside the CDR3, the full variable domain is GAGVSQSPRYKVAKRGQDVALRCDPISGHVSLFWYQQALGQGPEFLTYFQNEAQLDKSGLPSDRFFAERPEGSVSTLKIQRTQQEDSAVYLCASSLAGGYNEQFFGPGTRLTVL.

J is TRBJ2-1 and V is TRBV7-9; 8 nucleotides match TRBD1. V was pared by 1 base and J by 7 bases, with 6 bases of the junction left unmatched. Germline V lookup: CDR1 SEHNR, CDR2 FQNEAQ (reference sequence). The CDR3 is made up of 15 amino acids. Here the CDR3 reads CASSLGTGTLNEQFF. CDR3 bases: TGTGCCAGCAGCTTAGGGACAGGGACCTTAAATGAGCAGTTCTTC.

This chain connects TRBV7-2 to TRBJ2-7; 8 bases line up with TRBD2. V gave up 4 bases and J gave up 3 bases; unmatched junction bases: 5. This CDR3 has 14 residues. Germline V gene sequence: CDR1 SGHTA, CDR2 FQGNSA. This chain's CDR3 is CASSSMGLDYEQYF. In DNA, the CDR3 is TGTGCCAGCAGCTCTATGGGACTAGACTACGAGCAGTACTTC.

This sequence joins TRBV7-3 and TRBJ2-5; D gene ambiguous. Germline values: CDR1 SGHTA, CDR2 FQGTGA. The CDR3 sequence is 13 residues long. The V gene lost 1 base and the J gene lost 5 bases, with 8 bases spanning the gap. For the CDR3, the DNA is TGTGCCAGCAGCTTAAAGGGCCCCGAGACCCAGTACTTC. Protein sequence: CASSLKGPETQYF. The variable domain in full, with the rest retrieved from reference TRBV7-3 and TRBJ2-5, is GAGVSQTPSNKVTEKGKYVELRCDPISGHTALYWYRQSLGQGPEFLIYFQGTGAADDSGLPNDRFFAVRPEGSVSTLKIQRTERGDSAVYLCASSLKGPETQYFGPGTRLLVL.

The J gene is TRBJ2-7, the V gene TRBV27; 8 bases are shared with TRBD1. Germline-derived CDR1 and CDR2 are MNHEY and SMNVEV (reference sequence). Losses at the gene ends were 6 bases for V and 5 bases for J; bases not matched to a gene: 12. The CDR3 length is 15 residues. The CDR3 loop reads CASRPGADRVHEQYF. The CDR3 DNA sequence: TGTGCCAGCAGACCTGGCGCGGACAGGGTTCACGAGCAGTACTTC.

CDR3 in DNA: TGTGCCAGCAGCGGGCTAGCGGGAGAAGTGTCCTACAATGAGCAGTTCTTC. It encodes CASSGLAGEVSYNEQFF. The chain has TRBV2 and TRBJ2-1, with TRBD2 identical over 10 bases. After removal of 6 bases from V and 1 base from J, the junction contained 9 bases not matched to a gene. CDR1 SNHLY and CDR2 FYNNEI come from the germline V gene. The CDR3 extends over 17 amino acids.

The chain has TRBV9 and TRBJ2-5; D gene unclear. Germline CDR1 reads SGDLS; CDR2 reads YYNGEE. The CDR3 is made up of 14 amino acids. Trimming shortened V by 0 bases and J by 1 base, and 7 bases separated the two germline ends. CDR3 sequence: CASSVDGLQETQYF. The DNA of the CDR3 is TGTGCCAGCAGCGTAGATGGGCTCCAAGAGACCCAGTACTTC. Based on the CDR3 plus reference TRBV9 and TRBJ2-5, the full variable domain is DSGVTQTPKHLITATGQRVTLRCSPRSGDLSVYWYQQSLDQGLQFLIQYYNGEERAKGNILERFSAQQFPDLHSELNLSSLELGDSALYFCASSVDGLQETQYFGPGTRLLVL.

This clone appeared a few times. The chain links TRBV4-1 to TRBJ2-1, with 10 bases lining up with TRBD1. This CDR3 region has 15 residues. Germline V gives CDR1 MGHRA, CDR2 YSYEKL. Trimming took 4 bases from V and 6 from J; bases not matched to a gene: 6. As DNA, the CDR3 is TGCGCCAGCAGCCTAGGGACAGGGGAGCTCAATGAGCAGTTCTTC. As protein: CASSLGTGELNEQFF.

The chain is built from TRBV4-1 and TRBJ1-1; D call uncertain. This CDR3 is built from 14 residues. The V end was cut by 1 base, the J end by 3 bases, with 9 bases between. Germline CDR1 is MGHRA and CDR2 is YSYEKL. This chain's CDR3 is CASSQARLDTEAFF. CDR3 coding DNA: TGCGCCAGCAGCCAAGCTAGGCTGGACACTGAAGCTTTCTTT.

This chain connects TRBV5-6 to TRBJ2-6; the match to TRBD1 covers 7 bases. J lost 4 bases, V lost 2 bases, and 9 bases had no gene match. Germline V gene data show CDR1 as SGHDT and CDR2 as YYEEEE. The CDR3 runs 17 residues. The CDR3 loop reads CASSLGDSWYGANVLTF. The CDR3 DNA reads TGTGCCAGCAGCTTAGGGGACAGCTGGTACGGGGCCAACGTCCTGACTTTC.

CDR3 sequence (DNA): TGTGCCAGCAGTACTACAGGGGTTGACTACGAGCAGTACTTC. Its translation is CASSTTGVDYEQYF. V usage is TRBV5-4 and J usage is TRBJ2-7, with 7 positions matching TRBD1. Unmatched junction bases numbered 8, after V lost 5 bases and J lost 3 bases. The length of the CDR3 is 14 residues. Germline CDR1 is SGHNT and CDR2 is YYREEE (reference sequence).

The J gene is TRBJ1-2, the V gene TRBV4-2, with a possible D match to TRBD1 (5 bases). This CDR3 is 14 amino acids long. V was shortened by 8 bases and J by 1 base, with 14 bases between the two germline ends. The germline gives CDR1 LGHNA, CDR2 YNFKEQ. Here the CDR3 reads CASRGLGGNYGYTF. CDR3 nucleotide sequence: TGTGCCAGCCGTGGCCTCGGGGGTAACTATGGCTACACCTTC.

The chain joins TRBV28 to TRBJ1-4; 11 bases agree with TRBD1. CDR3 size: 16 residues. Losses at the gene ends were 1 base for V and 7 bases for J; bases not matched to a gene: 5. CDR1 is MDHEN and CDR2 is SYDVKM in the germline V gene. CDR3 sequence: CASSLFLGTGGEKLFF. In DNA, the CDR3 is TGTGCCAGCAGTTTATTCCTCGGGACAGGGGGTGAAAAACTGTTTTTT.

The chain uses TRBV4-3 and TRBJ1-3; D gene unclear. This CDR3 has 16 residues. The germline V gene has CDR1 LGHNA and CDR2 YSLEER. The V end lost 1 base, the J end lost 4 bases, and 14 bases lay between the germline ends. CDR3 region: CASSQGLLGSGNTIYF. The CDR3 bases are TGCGCCAGCAGCCAAGGTCTGCTGGGTTCCGGAAACACCATATATTTT.